Listed here are 17 T cell receptor beta chains from one sample, sequenced in a study of spatial heterogeneity in lung cancer. Overall study results and limits: Within tumors, counts of expanded alpha and beta TCRs tracked tumor mutation counts.

Their antigens remain unidentified. Time point: sample taken at primary tumor resection. TCRdb called the 5' RACE reads again in MiXCR, with one record for every CDR3 protein. In the table there are 1,100 or so distinct CDR3 sequences, 25% to 40% of which are singletons. The material sequenced was lung tumor tissue, taken at surgery. The source of these receptors is a male donor with early-stage non-small cell lung cancer.

In regard to this clonotype: This beta chain is off target for a library built for alpha chains, so its abundance means little. The V call is TRBV12-3 or TRBV12-4, the J call TRBJ2-3; weak D call: TRBD2 (6 bases). The CDR3 runs 12 residues. V was clipped by 5 bases and J by 4 bases, with 7 bases between them. The CDR3 protein is CASSRLADTQYF. CDR3 DNA sequence: TGTGCCAGCAGTCGACTAGCAGATACGCAGTATTTT.

This clonotype is labeled large. Since it is a stray read in a library aimed at alpha chains, this beta chain has a size that is not meaningful. The CDR3 protein is CASSSTGTAKNIQYF. The CDR3 DNA is TGTGCCAGCAGCTCCACAGGGACGGCCAAAAACATTCAGTACTTC. The chain has TRBV7-2 and TRBJ2-4, with D possibly matching TRBD1 (6 bases). Germline V lookup: CDR1 SGHTA, CDR2 FQGNSA. V lost 4 bases to trimming and J lost 1 base, with 11 bases between them. CDR3 length: 15 residues.

This clonotype was seen only a few times. As an off-target read in a library built for alpha chains, this beta chain has a frequency of little significance. The V call is TRBV4-1, the J call TRBJ2-2; D gene ambiguous. CDR1 MGHRA and CDR2 YSYEKL come from the germline V gene. This CDR3 spans 17 amino acids. Trimming cost V 1 base and J 2 bases, with 14 bases left between them. The CDR3 spells CASSQAPVSTNTGELFF. The DNA of the CDR3 is TGCGCCAGCAGCCAAGCACCAGTTTCGACTAACACCGGGGAGCTGTTTTTT.

This clonotype was detected only a few times. In a library made to pick up alpha chains, this beta chain is a stray read with a size that means little. The gene calls are TRBV28 and TRBJ2-7, with D unresolved. CDR1 MDHEN and CDR2 SYDVKM come from the germline V gene. The V end was cut by 3 bases, the J end by 6 bases, with 18 bases between. CDR3 length equals 15 residues. CDR3 loop: CASSLGPWIDCEQYF. CDR3 nucleotides: TGTGCCAGCAGTTTGGGCCCATGGATAGACTGCGAGCAGTACTTC.

A note on this clonotype: In a library made to pick up alpha chains, this beta chain is a stray read with a size that means little. The V gene is TRBV9, the J gene TRBJ2-2; no clear D gene. Germline loops: CDR1 SGDLS, CDR2 YYNGEE. Trimming cost V 0 bases and J 6 bases, with 6 bases left between them. The CDR3 covers 13 residues. The CDR3 nucleotides are TGTGCCAGCAGCGTAGATTTGGCCGGGGAGCTGTTTTTT. Its translation: CASSVDLAGELFF.

Only a few counts were recorded for this clonotype. This beta chain is a stray read from a library made for alpha chains; its abundance is not meaningful. The V call is TRBV20-1, the J call TRBJ2-1, with 14 bases identical to TRBD2. V lost 6 bases to trimming and J lost 7 bases; unmatched junction nucleotides: 8. The germline V gene encodes CDR1 DFQATT and CDR2 SNEGSKA (reference sequence). The CDR3 runs 15 residues. The chain's CDR3 is CSAVTGTSGSNEQFF. CDR3 nucleotides: TGCAGTGCCGTGACCGGGACTAGCGGGAGTAATGAGCAGTTCTTC.

With respect to this clonotype: Because the library targeted alpha chains, this beta chain is an off-target read whose size means little. This sequence joins TRBV2 and TRBJ1-6; D is unresolved. Trimming took off 6 bases at V and 4 bases at J, with 4 bases between the two ends. Germline CDR1 and CDR2: SNHLY and FYNNEI. The CDR3 runs 12 residues. The CDR3 region is CASSEYNSPLHF. The CDR3 region has the DNA TGTGCCAGCAGCGAATATAATTCACCCCTCCACTTT.

This clonotype was counted between two and nine times. The library was designed around alpha chains, so this beta chain is a stray read whose abundance carries little weight. CDR3 in amino acids: CASSRTSGGGNQETQYF. CDR3 nucleotides: TGTGCCAGCAGTCGGACTAGCGGGGGCGGGAACCAAGAGACCCAGTACTTC. V gene TRBV6-5 combines with J gene TRBJ2-5, with 13 positions matching TRBD2. The V and J ends lost 5 bases and 0 bases, in that order; junction bases with no gene match: 6. Germline CDR1 reads MNHEY; CDR2 reads SVGAGI. The CDR3 extends over 17 amino acids.

As for this clonotype: The library was built for alpha chains, so this beta chain is an off-target read and its size means little. The V call is TRBV28, the J call TRBJ2-1; TRBD2 aligns across 8 bases. The length of the CDR3 is 15 residues. The V gene's germline CDR1 is MDHEN and CDR2 SYDVKM. The junction had 12 bases not matched to a gene; V was cut back by 4 bases and J by 10 bases. The CDR3 here is CASSSIGTSLNEQFF. The CDR3 DNA reads TGTGCCAGCAGTTCTATTGGGACTAGTCTTAACGAGCAGTTCTTC.

This clonotype is large (0.1 to 1%) within its sample. Because this beta chain is a stray read in a library intended to capture alpha chains, its abundance should not be given much weight. This sequence joins TRBV5-6 and TRBJ2-2; TRBD2 might be the D (6 bases). Germline values: CDR1 SGHDT, CDR2 YYEEEE. CDR3 length: 16 residues. The ends were cut back, 3 bases at V and 0 bases at J, with 12 bases in the middle. For the CDR3, the DNA is TGTGCCAGCAGCTCTCGGAGGGAACCGAACACCGGGGAGCTGTTTTTT. Residues: CASSSRREPNTGELFF. The whole variable domain, remainder taken from reference TRBV5-6 and TRBJ2-2, is DAGVTQSPTHLIKTRGQQVTLRCSPKSGHDTVSWYQQALGQGPQFIFQYYEEEERQRGNFPDRFSGHQFPNYSSELNVNALLLGDSALYLCASSSRREPNTGELFFGEGSRLTVL.

In its sample, this clonotype is medium-sized. As an off-target read in a library built for alpha chains, this beta chain has a frequency of little significance. The chain links TRBV28 to TRBJ2-2; D ambiguous. This CDR3 is 10 amino acids long. Deletions cut 10 bases from V and 6 bases from J, with 6 bases between. Germline V gene lookup returns CDR1 MDHEN and CDR2 SYDVKM. The CDR3 DNA is TGTGCCACCGGTTCCGGGGAGCTGTTTTTT. As protein: CATGSGELFF.

In this sample, this clonotype is large (0.1 to 1%). A library made for alpha chains picked up this beta chain off target, so its size means little. This chain uses TRBV10-3 with TRBJ2-7; D gene uncertain. Trimming removed 6 bases from V and 6 bases from J, with 12 bases in between. Germline CDR1 ENHRY, CDR2 SYGVKD. This CDR3 has 12 residues. CDR3 protein: CAISHDSGEQYF. The CDR3, as DNA: TGTGCCATCAGCCATGACTCCGGCGAGCAGTACTTC.

In this sample, this clonotype is large (0.1 to 1%). The library was prepared for alpha chains; this beta chain is a stray read, so its frequency means little. This chain joins TRBV7-9 and TRBJ2-6; possibly TRBD1 or TRBD2 for D (5 bases each). Looked up from germline, CDR1 is SEHNR and CDR2 is FQNEAQ (reference sequence). V lost 5 bases and J lost 0, with 17 bases in between. CDR3 length: 18 residues. CDR3 sequence reads: CASSPARGVSSGANVLTF. DNA of the CDR3: TGTGCCAGCAGCCCGGCCAGAGGGGTCAGCTCTGGGGCCAACGTCCTGACTTTC.

This clonotype was found once. As an off-target read in a library built for alpha chains, this beta chain has a frequency of little significance. The chain couples TRBV5-6 to TRBJ2-4; D gene unclear. V was clipped by 1 base and J by 0 bases, with 5 bases between them. This CDR3 contains 14 residues. Germline CDR1 and CDR2: SGHDT and YYEEEE. Here the CDR3 reads CASSLWGAKNIQYF. As DNA, the CDR3 is TGTGCCAGCAGCTTGTGGGGAGCCAAAAACATTCAGTACTTC. The full variable domain, its missing parts supplied by reference TRBV5-6 and TRBJ2-4, is DAGVTQSPTHLIKTRGQQVTLRCSPKSGHDTVSWYQQALGQGPQFIFQYYEEEERQRGNFPDRFSGHQFPNYSSELNVNALLLGDSALYLCASSLWGAKNIQYFGAGTRLSVL.

This clonotype was recorded a few times. The junction and the germline gene differ at one end; a read error may be behind it. This beta chain turned up in a library designed for alpha chains; as an off-target read, its abundance says little. The gene calls are TRBV6-5 and TRBJ2-2; 11 bases map to TRBD2. From germline, CDR1 is MNHEY and CDR2 SVGAGI. The CDR3 is made up of 17 amino acids. CDR3 coding DNA: TGTGCCAGCAGCCGACTAGCGGGGCGTTCGAACACCGGGGGGCTGTTTTTT. Its translation is CASSRLAGRSNTGGLFF.

On this clonotype: This beta chain is off target for a library built for alpha chains, so its abundance means little. This chain connects TRBV5-1 to TRBJ2-2; no reliable D call. Germline V gives CDR1 SGHRS, CDR2 YFSETQ. V was pared by 5 bases and J by 6 bases, with 11 bases between. The CDR3 sequence is 13 residues long. In DNA, the CDR3 is TGCGCCAGCAGGAAGGGCTTCCCCGGGGAGCTGTTTTTT. Protein sequence: CASRKGFPGELFF.

To note about this clonotype: Because this beta chain is a stray read in a library intended to capture alpha chains, its abundance should not be given much weight. The genes are TRBV21-1 and TRBJ2-4; the table's D call, TRBD1, has no DNA check behind it. TRBV21-1 is flagged as a pseudogene. The CDR3 extends over 14 amino acids. This CDR3 is CASRWGRGKNIQYF. The CDR3 nucleotides read TGTGCCAGTCGCTGGGGACGGGGAAAAAACATTCAGTACTTC.